Listed below are T cell receptor beta chains from one sample, sequenced in a study of blood T cell repertoires in COVID-19. Repertoires were generated with immunoSEQ multiplex PCR, while TCRdb's copy carries only in-frame clones and drops some. The sample consists of about 40,000 clones, around 86% of them appearing once. Specimen: peripheral blood. The receptors come from a middle-aged man with active COVID-19. Each CDR3 is given with its conserved first and last residue. Fields, in order: V gene, J gene, D gene, clone size, CDR3 DNA, CDR3 protein. A D gene is named only where the DNA matches it firmly. Where a row states a size, it is once, few, many or the class of an expanded clone; other rows omit it.

>TRBV5-1|TRBJ2-1|NA|NA
TGCGCCAGCAGCTTGGCCCTAATAACCGCGGGCGGATACAATGAGCAGTTCTTC
CASSLALITAGGYNEQFF
>TRBV4-1|TRBJ1-1|NA|NA
TGCGCCAGCAGCCAAGGGCCTCAGGTGAACACTGAAGCTTTCTTT
CASSQGPQVNTEAFF
>TRBV15|TRBJ2-7|NA|NA
TGTGCCACCAGCGGAGGGACAGAACACGAGCAGTACTTC
CATSGGTEHEQYF
>TRBV28|TRBJ2-2|NA|NA
TGTGCCAGCAGTTCCCCGGACCGCGGGGAGAACACCGGGGAGCTGTTTTTT
CASSSPDRGENTGELFF
>TRBV12-3/TRBV12-4|TRBJ2-7|NA|once
TGTGCCAGCACTCGGACTACCACCTACGAGCAGTACTTC
CASTRTTTYEQYF
>TRBV7-2|TRBJ1-1|NA|NA
TGTGCCAGCAGCTTAGCTGTGGGGGTGGGGGCCGCTGAAGCTTTCTTT
CASSLAVGVGAAEAFF
>TRBV11-3|TRBJ1-1|NA|NA
TGTGCCAGCAGCTTGGAGGGGAACACTGAAGCTTTCTTT
CASSLEGNTEAFF
>TRBV4-1|TRBJ2-5|TRBD2|NA
TGCGCCAGCAGCCAAGGGGGGACTAGCCAAGAGACCCAGTACTTC
CASSQGGTSQETQYF
>TRBV5-4|TRBJ2-1|TRBD2|once
TGTGCCAGCAGCCAAGGGACTAGCGGGAGGACGGGTGAGCAGTTCTTC
CASSQGTSGRTGEQFF
>TRBV29-1|TRBJ2-7|TRBD2|NA
TGCAGCGTAGGAAGACCGGGACTAGACTACGAGCAGTACTTC
CSVGRPGLDYEQYF
>TRBV4-2|TRBJ2-7|TRBD2|NA
TGTGCCAGCAGCCAATTGGGACTAGCGGGAGGGGAGGAGCAGTACTTC
CASSQLGLAGGEEQYF
>TRBV6-1|TRBJ2-3|NA|NA
TGTGCCAGCAGTGAAGGACTTAATACAGATACGCAGTATTTT
CASSEGLNTDTQYF
>TRBV18|TRBJ2-3|NA|NA
TGTGCCAGCTCACCGGCCTCGAGGGCCATAGATACGCAGTATTTT
CASSPASRAIDTQYF
>TRBV6-4|TRBJ2-3|NA|NA
TGTGCCAGCAGTTTAGGGGATACAGATACGCAGTATTTT
CASSLGDTDTQYF
>TRBV6-5|TRBJ2-1|TRBD2|NA
TGTGCCAGCAGAACTAGCGGGACTTCTGCCGAGTTCTTC
CASRTSGTSAEFF
>TRBV9|TRBJ2-1|TRBD2|NA
TGTGCCAGCAGCGTGACTAGCGACCAAATAAGCTCCTACAATGAGCAGTTCTTC
CASSVTSDQISSYNEQFF
>TRBV7-9|TRBJ2-5|NA|NA
TGTGCCAGCAGCTTAGCGCTGACAGCGGGCGAGACCCAGTACTTC
CASSLALTAGETQYF
>TRBV6-5|TRBJ2-3|NA|once
TGTGCCAGCAGTCGGACAGGCACAGATACGCAGTATTTT
CASSRTGTDTQYF
>TRBV7-9|TRBJ2-2|NA|NA
TGTGCCAGCAGCTTCCGACAGGCGAACACCGGGGAGCTGTTTTTT
CASSFRQANTGELFF
>TRBV24-1|TRBJ2-1|NA|NA
TGTGCCACCAGTGACCCAACCCCTGAGGGCTCCTACAATGAGCAGTTCTTC
CATSDPTPEGSYNEQFF
>TRBV7-2|TRBJ1-2|NA|NA
TGTGCCAGCAGCCTGCGGGGTGATGGCTACACCTTC
CASSLRGDGYTF
>TRBV4-3|TRBJ2-7|NA|NA
TGCGCCAGCAGCCAAGATCAAGATGGCATTCCCTACGAGCAGTACTTC
CASSQDQDGIPYEQYF
>TRBV7-2|TRBJ2-3|TRBD2|NA
TGTGCCAGCAGCTCCCAGTACCGGGAGGGCCTATATTTT
CASSSQYREGLYF
>TRBV7-9|TRBJ1-3|NA|NA
TGTGCCAGCAGCCCTAGCCGCGTCAAAATAGCTGGAAACACCATATATTTT
CASSPSRVKIAGNTIYF
>TRBV7-8|TRBJ2-7|NA|NA
TGTGCCAGCAGCTTAGAACAGCCCCGGGAGCAGTACTTC
CASSLEQPREQYF
>TRBV21-1|TRBJ2-7|NA|NA
TGTGCCAGCAGCAAAGTGGGGTACAGGGGGCCCCTGTCGGGCGAGCAGTACTTC
CASSKVGYRGPLSGEQYF